This T cell receptor beta chain was sequenced in a study of regulatory T cells in long-lasting Graves disease. Sequencing libraries for TCR beta were prepared with iRepertoire HTBI primers and Arm-PCR of CDR3 regions. From the multiplex PCR reads, TCRdb called clonotypes with MiXCR, one entry per CDR3 protein. The table has roughly 510,000 distinct CDR3 sequences, about 16% seen once. As to time point: newly diagnosed GD, antithyroid drugs for less than 3 months. The TCR library was made from RNA extracted from PBMCs. The same data also contributed to another study, on T cells in Graves' hyperthyroidism and ophthalmopathy.

The sample here was peripheral blood mononuclear cells (PBMCs), taken at new diagnosis, from a patient treated with antithyroid drugs. This sequence was found in a man between 18 and 35 years old with Graves disease.

The CDR3 sequence: CSARDPNGGELFF. CDR3 nucleotides: TGCAGTGCTAGAGATCCTAATGGGGGGGAACTGTTTTTT. The chain employs TRBV20-1 and TRBJ1-4, with D possibly matching TRBD1 (5 bases). The CDR3 sequence is 13 residues long. The V and J ends lost 0 bases and 12 bases respectively, with 14 bases between them. The germline CDR1 and CDR2 sequences are DFQATT and SNEGSKA (reference sequence).